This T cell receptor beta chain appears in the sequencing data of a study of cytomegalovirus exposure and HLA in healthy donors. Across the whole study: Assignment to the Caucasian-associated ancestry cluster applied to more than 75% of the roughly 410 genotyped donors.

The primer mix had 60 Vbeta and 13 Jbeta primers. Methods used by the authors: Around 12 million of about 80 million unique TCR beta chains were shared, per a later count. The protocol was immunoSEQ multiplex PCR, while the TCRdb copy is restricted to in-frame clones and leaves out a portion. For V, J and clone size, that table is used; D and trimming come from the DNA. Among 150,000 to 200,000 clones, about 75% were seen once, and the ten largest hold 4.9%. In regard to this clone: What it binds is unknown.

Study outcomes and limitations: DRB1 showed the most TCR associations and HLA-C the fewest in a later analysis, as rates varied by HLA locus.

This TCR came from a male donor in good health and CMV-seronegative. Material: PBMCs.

CDR3: CASSSPGGAGNQPQHF. CDR3 DNA sequence: TGTGCCAGCAGTTCCCCGGGGGGCGCGGGCAATCAGCCCCAGCATTTT. The gene calls are TRBV2 and TRBJ1-5; D might be TRBD1 (6 bases). Germline V lookup: CDR1 SNHLY, CDR2 FYNNEI. The CDR3 is 16 residues long. Trimming removed 5 bases at V and 2 bases at J, with 16 bases between. The complete variable domain, with remaining parts taken from reference TRBV2 and TRBJ1-5, reads EPEVTQTPSHQVTQMGQEVILRCVPISNHLYFYWYRQILGQKVEFLVSFYNNEISEKSEIFDDQFSVERPDGSNFTLKIRSTKLEDSAMYFCASSSPGGAGNQPQHFGDGTRLSIL.